This TCR beta chain was captured by sequencing in a study of beta chain features in type 1 diabetes (dated by TCRdb to the late 2010s). A note on the overall study: Patients and healthy donors did not differ in mean age, gender distribution, total cell number or subset yield. A total of roughly 100 million sorted cells were examined across all samples, and the number of cells per subset was strongly correlated with RNA yield. The study compared TCRB repertoires of sorted circulating CD4+ T cell subsets between recently diagnosed type 1 diabetes patients and matched healthy donors. Whereas all 30 or so donors provided naive and central memory subsets, regulatory and stem cell-like memory subsets were isolated from just 8 patients and about 8 healthy donors. The study at large found these results: Type 1 diabetes patients showed a moderate but significant shortening of TCRB CDR3 length in all four CD4+ subsets. At VDJ recombination sites, patients with type 1 diabetes made fewer insertions and deleted more nucleotides, a pattern implying thymic rearrangement abnormalities. Naive, central memory and regulatory TCRB repertoires appeared to be more alike among patients than among healthy donors. Shorter templates might have been favored by PCR, but patient and control samples were amplified and corrected together, so both groups would have been affected equally by any skew. Because cDNA was sequenced instead of genomic DNA, highly expressing activated cells could be over-represented, though the groups showed no difference in activation or CD3 levels. HLA sub-analyses involved small numbers of individuals, so any influence of HLA type on TCRB rearrangement remained unresolved.

This clone showed up just a few times. Which antigen it targets is not known. Base-call qualities are not available, and no considerably larger clone is one nucleotide away. As encoded in the germline V gene (reference sequence), CDR1 is GTSNPN while CDR2 is SVGIG. From the cysteine up to the phenylalanine, the CDR3 has a length of 13 residues. Kept here is only the CDR3 DNA, which spans 39 bases and is read in frame from base 1. V loses 5 bases at its end and J loses 6 bases; junction bases beyond the gene matches: 6. From each donor, a single peripheral blood sample of around 0.12 L on average was drawn into heparinised tubes. Naive, central memory, regulatory and stem cell-like memory CD4+ T cells were sorted on a BD FACSAria II using a panel including CD45RO, CCR7, CD25, CD127, CD95 and CD27. A purity above 95% was achieved for all sorted populations. PBMCs were separated immediately by Lymphoprep density gradient centrifugation and were stained directly, without being cultured. Samples were stained and sorted in pairs, with one healthy donor and one patient per experiment, so that batch effects were minimized.

The entire amount of isolated RNA was reverse transcribed using the High Capacity cDNA Reverse Transcription Kit, so the sequenced TCRB transcripts were expressed ones. Naive, central memory and regulatory T cell samples underwent deep immunoSEQ sequencing, averaging around 4 million total reads per sample. After sorted cells were lysed in RLT buffer, RNA was extracted with DNase-treated RNeasy Micro or Mini kits, with the choice depending on cell number. To prevent cross-contamination, every cell subset was processed on its own, while patient and healthy donor samples were processed together. TCRB sequences were amplified from cDNA with the immunoSEQ multiplex PCR, producing 87-bp fragments spanning the CDR3 region. Sequencing of the amplicons was done on the Illumina HiSeq platform. The authors' analysis ran thus. Synthetic template baselines were used to correct PCR bias computationally, reads within Hamming distance 2 were collapsed together, and singletons that could not be merged were discarded. By aligning reads against IMGT, V, D and J genes, CDR3 length, and insertions or deletions at six rearrangement sites were assigned. Within each subset, clonotype counts were normalized to sorted cell number, after which true diversity and Gini coefficients were computed with the tcR R package. Repertoire sharing was quantified using the overlap coefficient calculated on TCRB nucleotide sequences. Out-of-frame TCRB sequences from naive cells were analyzed as a proxy for the pre-selection repertoire. Held by TCRdb, this immuneACCESS table contains in-frame sequences only and omits some clones. Under half of the omission traces to an unresolved V gene where checked; the cause of the rest is unknown. D and trimming come from the DNA, and the V and J calls and clone size come from that table. This sample lists almost 350,000 clones; about 18% were detected once. The top ten clonotypes cover about 0.045% of the sample.

Sequencing was done on a sample of naive CD4+ T cells from blood. This specimen's cell subset or site label, per the study, means: true naive CD4+ T cells. The TCR originated in a woman between 18 and 29 years old in good health. Recombination joined TRBV30 with TRBJ1-2; 10 nucleotides in the junction match TRBD1. This receptor has the CDR3 CAWGGDRGHGYTF. The nucleotide sequence is given as TGTGCCTGGGGGGGGGACAGGGGACATGGCTACACCTTC.